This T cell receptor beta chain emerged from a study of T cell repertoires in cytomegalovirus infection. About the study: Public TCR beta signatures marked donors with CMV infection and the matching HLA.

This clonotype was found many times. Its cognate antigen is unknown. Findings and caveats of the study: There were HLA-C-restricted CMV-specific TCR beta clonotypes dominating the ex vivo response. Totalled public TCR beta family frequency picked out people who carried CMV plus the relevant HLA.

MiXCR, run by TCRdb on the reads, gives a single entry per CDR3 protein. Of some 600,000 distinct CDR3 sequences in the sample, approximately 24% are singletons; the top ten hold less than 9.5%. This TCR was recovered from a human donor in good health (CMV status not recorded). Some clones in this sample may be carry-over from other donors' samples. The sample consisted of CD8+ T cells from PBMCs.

The CDR3: CASSLGHPNEQFF. The CDR3 DNA reads as TGTGCCAGCAGCTTAGGCCATCCCAATGAGCAGTTCTTC. The V and J genes are TRBV7-6 and TRBJ2-1; D is ambiguous. This CDR3 has 13 residues. V was pared by 1 base and J by 6 bases, with 7 bases between. Germline loops: CDR1 SGHVS, CDR2 FNYEAQ. Supplemented by reference TRBV7-6 and TRBJ2-1, the full variable domain reads GAGVSQSPRYKVTKRGQDVALRCDPISGHVSLYWYRQALGQGPEFLTYFNYEAQQDKSGLPNDRFSAERPEGSISTLTIQRTEQRDSAMYRCASSLGHPNEQFFGPGTRLTVL.